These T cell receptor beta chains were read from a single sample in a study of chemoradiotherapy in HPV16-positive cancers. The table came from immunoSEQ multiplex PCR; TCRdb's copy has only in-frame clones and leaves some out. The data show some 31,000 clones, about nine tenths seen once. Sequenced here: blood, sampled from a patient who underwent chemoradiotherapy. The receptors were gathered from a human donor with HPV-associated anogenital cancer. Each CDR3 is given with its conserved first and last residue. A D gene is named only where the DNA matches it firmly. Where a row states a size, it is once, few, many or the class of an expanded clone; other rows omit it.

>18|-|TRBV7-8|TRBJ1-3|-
TGTGCCAGCAGCTCACGGGCGGGACTGACGAGCTCTGGAAACACCATATATTTT
CASSSRAGLTSSGNTIYF
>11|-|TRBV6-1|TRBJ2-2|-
TGTGCTGGGGCGAACACCGGGGAGCTGTTTTTT
CAGANTGELFF
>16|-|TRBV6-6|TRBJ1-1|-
TGTGCCAGCAGTTACTCGTGGGCAGGCACGGGCACTGAAGCTTTCTTT
CASSYSWAGTGTEAFF
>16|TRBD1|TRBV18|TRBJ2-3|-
TGTGCCAGCTCACCTATGGGACAGGGGGGCACAGATACGCAGTATTTT
CASSPMGQGGTDTQYF
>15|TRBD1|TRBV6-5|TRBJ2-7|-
TGTGCCAGCAGTCGCCACGGGACAGGGGGCTACGAGCAGTACTTC
CASSRHGTGGYEQYF
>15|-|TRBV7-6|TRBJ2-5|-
TGTGCCAGCAGCTTAGAAGCGGCTAGCCAAGAGACCCAGTACTTC
CASSLEAASQETQYF
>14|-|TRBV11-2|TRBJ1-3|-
TGTGCCAGCAGCTTAGAGTTCGTCGGAGACACCATATATTTT
CASSLEFVGDTIYF
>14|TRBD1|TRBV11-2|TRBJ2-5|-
TGTGCCAGCAGCCGACAGGGGCGCGTGGAGACCCAGTACTTC
CASSRQGRVETQYF
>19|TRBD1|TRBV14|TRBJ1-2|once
TGTGCCAGCAGCCCCCTTTTAATGGACAGGGAAAGTTTCGTCTCTGGCTACACCTTC
CASSPLLMDRESFVSGYTF
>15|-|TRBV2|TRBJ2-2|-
TGTGCCAGCAGTGATAGGGACACCTACACCGGGGAGCTGTTTTTT
CASSDRDTYTGELFF
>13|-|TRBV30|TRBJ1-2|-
TGTGCCTGGGGGGGACTTTTCGGGCCCGGCTACACCTTC
CAWGGLFGPGYTF
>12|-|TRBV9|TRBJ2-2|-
TGTGCCAGCAGCGTAGACACCGGGGAGCTGTTTTTT
CASSVDTGELFF
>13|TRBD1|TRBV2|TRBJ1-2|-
TGTGCCAGCCGCCAGGGGACAGGGGTCGGCTACACCTTC
CASRQGTGVGYTF
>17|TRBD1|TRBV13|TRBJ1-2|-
TGTGCCAGCAGCCTTTGGACAGGGGTAAAAGTCGACTATGGCTACACCTTC
CASSLWTGVKVDYGYTF
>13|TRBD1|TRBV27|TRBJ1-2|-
TGTGCCAGCAGTCAGGGGGCTGACTATGGCTACACCTTC
CASSQGADYGYTF
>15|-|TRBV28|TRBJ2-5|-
TGTGCCAGCAGTTCGCCCCAGGCATTCCAAGAGACCCAGTACTTC
CASSSPQAFQETQYF
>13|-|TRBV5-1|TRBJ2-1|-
TGCGCCAGCAGCTTGGAAGGGGCAAATGAGCAGTTCTTC
CASSLEGANEQFF
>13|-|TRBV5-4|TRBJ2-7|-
TGTGCCAGCAGCTTGGGGACTACCTACGAGCAGTACTTC
CASSLGTTYEQYF
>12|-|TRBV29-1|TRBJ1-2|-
TGCAGCGTTGAATTGGGGGCCTGGGGCTACACCTTC
CSVELGAWGYTF
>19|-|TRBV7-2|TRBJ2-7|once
TGTGCCAGCAGCCCCCCGGGCAGGCAATTTTCGGGATTAGGCTACGAGCAGTACTTC
CASSPPGRQFSGLGYEQYF
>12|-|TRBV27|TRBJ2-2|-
TGTGCCAGCAGTCGCAGCACCGGGAAGCTGTTTTTT
CASSRSTGKLFF
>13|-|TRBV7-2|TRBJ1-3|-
TGTGCCAGCAGCTCGGGTGGCGGAAACACCATATATTTT
CASSSGGGNTIYF
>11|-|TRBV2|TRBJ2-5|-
TGTGCCAGCAAAGCGACAGAGACCCAGTACTTC
CASKATETQYF
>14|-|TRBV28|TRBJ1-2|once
TGTGCCAGCAGTTTGCTCAGGGATGGGAGTGGCTACACCTTC
CASSLLRDGSGYTF
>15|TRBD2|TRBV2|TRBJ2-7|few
TGTGCCAGCACGACCCTAGGACTAGCGATGTACGAGCAGTACTTC
CASTTLGLAMYEQYF